This entry lists 25 T cell receptor beta chains sequenced from one sample in a study of blood T cell repertoires in COVID-19. Here immunoSEQ multiplex PCR was the method, and the copy in TCRdb shows in-frame clones only, minus some. The sample shows 130,000 to 150,000 clones, about 88% of them seen only once. Sequencing used peripheral blood. The receptors originated from a man in his forties or fifties with active or convalescent COVID-19.

This clone was counted once. The chain has TRBV24-1 and TRBJ2-2, with 8 positions matching TRBD1. Germline V gene lookup returns CDR1 KGHDR and CDR2 SFDVKD. This CDR3 region has 17 residues. Unmatched junction bases numbered 13, after V lost 5 bases and J lost 6 bases. DNA for the CDR3: TGTGCCACCAGTGGGGGAAGGACAGGGAATCCGGCCGGGGAGCTGTTTTTT. This codes for CATSGGRTGNPAGELFF.

The chain carries TRBV5-6 and TRBJ2-3; no clear D. The CDR3 length is 14 residues. The germline gives CDR1 SGHDT, CDR2 YYEEEE. Trimming cost V 1 base and J 5 bases, with 11 bases left between them. CDR3 sequence reads: CASSLPGYLDTQYF. CDR3 DNA sequence: TGTGCCAGCAGCTTGCCAGGATACTTAGATACGCAGTATTTT.

The chain combines TRBV5-8 with TRBJ1-2; maybe TRBD1 (5 bases). The CDR3 is 11 residues long. The V gene lost 5 bases and the J gene lost 5 bases, with 7 bases spanning the gap. Per germline, CDR1 SGHTS and CDR2 YDEGEE. CDR3 bases: TGTGCCAGCAGTCGGGGGTATGGCTACACCTTC. Protein product: CASSRGYGYTF.

For this clone: Mismatch with germline at one junction end may stem from a read error. The chain recombines TRBV11-2 with TRBJ1-5, with 9 bases matching TRBD1. CDR1 SGHAT and CDR2 FQNNGV come from the germline V gene. The CDR3 has 17 residues. This CDR3 reads CASSLGTGVSSSQPQHF. The CDR3 nucleotides read TGTGCCAGCAGCTTAGGGACAGGGGTATCGAGCAGTCAGCCCCAGCATTTT.

The chain employs TRBV6-1 and TRBJ1-1; a possible D gene is TRBD1 (6 bases). CDR3 length: 14 residues. V was cut by 1 base and J by 0 bases, with 6 bases left in between. From germline, CDR1 is MNHNS and CDR2 SASEGT. The CDR3 reads CASSEGTVNTEAFF. The CDR3 nucleotides are TGTGCCAGCAGTGAAGGGACAGTGAACACTGAAGCTTTCTTT.

This clone was found a few times. The chain links TRBV4-1 to TRBJ1-1, with TRBD1 matching over 9 bases. V shed 1 base, J shed 1 base, and the junction held 4 bases outside the gene matches. Germline-derived CDR1 and CDR2 are MGHRA and YSYEKL. There are 16 residues in the CDR3. In nucleotides, the CDR3 is TGCGCCAGCAGCCAAGGGGACAGGGTAGGGAACACTGAAGCTTTCTTT. Translating it yields CASSQGDRVGNTEAFF.

This chain uses TRBV2 with TRBJ1-5; 9 bases agree with TRBD1. Germline V gives CDR1 SNHLY, CDR2 FYNNEI. This CDR3 is built from 20 residues. J was trimmed by 2 bases and V by 6 bases; bases with no gene match: 20. CDR3 protein: CASSQRRTGVVVKGNQPQHF. In nucleotides, the CDR3 is TGTGCCAGCAGCCAAAGGCGGACAGGGGTTGTGGTAAAGGGCAATCAGCCCCAGCATTTT. Variable domain in full (rest from reference TRBV2 and TRBJ1-5): EPEVTQTPSHQVTQMGQEVILRCVPISNHLYFYWYRQILGQKVEFLVSFYNNEISEKSEIFDDQFSVERPDGSNFTLKIRSTKLEDSAMYFCASSQRRTGVVVKGNQPQHFGDGTRLSIL.

The V and J genes are TRBV11-2 and TRBJ2-3; D not resolved. V was clipped by 1 base and J by 7 bases, with 6 bases between them. This CDR3 spans 12 amino acids. Germline assignment: CDR1 SGHAT and CDR2 FQNNGV. The CDR3 nucleotides are TGTGCCAGCAGCTTAGTCCCGTATACGCAGTATTTT. This translates into CASSLVPYTQYF.

V and J are TRBV2 and TRBJ2-5; TRBD1 matches at 7 bases. The germline CDR1 and CDR2 sequences are SNHLY and FYNNEI. Losses at the gene ends were 7 bases for V and 2 bases for J; bases not matched to a gene: 13. The CDR3 is 16 residues long. For the CDR3, the DNA is TGTGCCAGCAAGGGCGACAGGGCATCTTGGCAAGAGACCCAGTACTTC. Protein product: CASKGDRASWQETQYF.

V gene TRBV28 combines with J gene TRBJ1-6, with 7 nucleotides matching TRBD1. The CDR3 contains 14 residues. CDR1 MDHEN and CDR2 SYDVKM come from the germline V gene. After removal of 5 bases from V and 3 bases from J, the junction contained 1 base not matched to a gene. In nucleotides, the CDR3 is TGTGCCAGCAGTCGGGACAGCTATAATTCACCCCTCCACTTT. Translation: CASSRDSYNSPLHF. Together with reference TRBV28 and TRBJ1-6, the CDR3 gives the full variable domain: DVKVTQSSRYLVKRTGEKVFLECVQDMDHENMFWYRQDPGLGLRLIYFSYDVKMKEKGDIPEGYSVSREKKERFSLILESASTNQTSMYLCASSRDSYNSPLHFGNGTRLTVT.

V usage is TRBV7-9 and J usage is TRBJ1-2; 9 bases are shared with TRBD1. Losses at the gene ends were 6 bases for V and 7 bases for J; bases not matched to a gene: 6. The CDR3 contains 13 residues. Germline-derived CDR1 and CDR2 are SEHNR and FQNEAQ (reference sequence). In nucleotides, the CDR3 is TGTGCCAGCAGAGAACAGGGGGCGCCTGGCTACACCTTC. It is translated as CASREQGAPGYTF.

J is TRBJ2-2 and V is TRBV19; 8 bases line up with TRBD2. The CDR3 covers 16 residues. Germline assignment: CDR1 LNHDA and CDR2 SQIVND (reference sequence). Trimming cost V 1 base and J 5 bases; bases outside gene matches: 6. The CDR3 sequence is CASSIGLTGGTGELFF. CDR3 DNA: TGTGCCAGTAGTATAGGACTAACGGGAGGGACCGGGGAGCTGTTTTTT. The full variable domain, with the rest looked up from reference TRBV19 and TRBJ2-2, is DGGITQSPKYLFRKEGQNVTLSCEQNLNHDAMYWYRQDPGQGLRLIYYSQIVNDFQKGDIAEGYSVSREKKESFPLTVTSAQKNPTAFYLCASSIGLTGGTGELFFGEGSRLTVL.

The chain has TRBV4-3 and TRBJ2-7; 10 nucleotides agree with TRBD1. V lost 8 bases to trimming and J lost 4 bases; unmatched junction nucleotides: 8. Germline V gene lookup returns CDR1 LGHNA and CDR2 YSLEER. The length of the CDR3 is 14 residues. This chain's CDR3 is CASRRDRGLYEQYF. The CDR3 DNA reads as TGCGCCAGCCGGCGGGACAGGGGTCTTTACGAGCAGTACTTC.

The chain employs TRBV29-1 and TRBJ2-1; D gene ambiguous. The CDR3 runs to 12 residues. The germline CDR1 and CDR2 sequences are SQVTM and ANQGSEA. Trimming shortened V by 2 bases and J by 5 bases, and 7 bases separated the two germline ends. The CDR3 coding sequence is TGCAGCGTTGAACCCGGAGACAATGAGCAGTTCTTC. Translated: CSVEPGDNEQFF.

This chain joins TRBV24-1 and TRBJ1-2; 8 bases are a match to TRBD1. Germline CDR1 KGHDR, CDR2 SFDVKD. The ends lost 3 bases at V and 7 bases at J; junction bases unmatched: 6. The CDR3 totals 14 residues. DNA for the CDR3: TGTGCCACCAGTGATCCGACAGGGGATCGTGGCTACACCTTC. It specifies CATSDPTGDRGYTF.

The rearrangement uses TRBV9 and TRBJ2-4, with TRBD1 identical over 9 bases. The germline V gene has CDR1 SGDLS and CDR2 YYNGEE. J was trimmed by 1 base and V by 3 bases; bases with no gene match: 2. This CDR3 is 15 amino acids long. The CDR3 nucleotides read TGTGCCAGCAGCGCGACAGGGGGGGCCAAAAACATTCAGTACTTC. Protein sequence: CASSATGGAKNIQYF.

The V and J genes are TRBV4-1 and TRBJ2-1; maybe TRBD2 (5 bases). Trimming left V 3 bases short and J 5 bases short, with 11 bases between. Germline CDR1 is MGHRA and CDR2 is YSYEKL. The CDR3 is made up of 14 amino acids. The CDR3 reads CASSQDLAHNEQFF. The CDR3 DNA reads as TGCGCCAGCAGCCAGGACCTAGCTCACAATGAGCAGTTCTTC.

The CDR3 protein is CASSRTSGSINEQYF. The CDR3 nucleotides are TGTGCCAGCAGCCGGACTAGCGGGAGTATCAACGAGCAGTACTTC. This chain connects TRBV3-1 (or the pseudogene TRBV3-2) to TRBJ2-7; 13 positions agree with TRBD2. Germline V gene data show CDR1 as LGHDT and CDR2 as YNNKEL (reference sequence). Germline trimming cut 4 bases from V and 5 bases from J; bases unmatched to any gene: 5. This CDR3 contains 15 residues.

This clone was seen only once. The J gene is TRBJ2-3, the V gene TRBV18, with TRBD1 matching 7 bases. The V gene end was trimmed by 1 base and the J gene end by 1 base; junction bases not matched to a gene: 5. This CDR3 has 16 residues. Germline loops: CDR1 KGHSH, CDR2 LQKENI. CDR3 region: CASSPLRQGRTDTQYF. The CDR3 nucleotides are TGTGCCAGCTCACCACTCCGACAGGGACGCACAGATACGCAGTATTTT.

CDR3 DNA sequence: TGTGCCAGCTCACCACCGGAGGGGGCGCGGGAAAAACTGTTTTTT. Amino acid sequence: CASSPPEGAREKLFF. The chain recombines TRBV18 with TRBJ1-4; TRBD1 matches 7 bases. Germline V gene sequence: CDR1 KGHSH, CDR2 LQKENI. This CDR3 region has 15 residues. V was pared by 0 bases and J by 8 bases, with 6 bases of the junction left unmatched.

The chain has TRBV6-5 and TRBJ2-7; D might be TRBD1 (6 bases). The CDR3 is 12 amino acids. Germline V CDR1 and CDR2: MNHEY, SVGAGI. With 5 bases removed from V and 2 bases from J, the gap between germline ends came to 7 bases. CDR3 residues: CASSRTAYEQYF. Written as DNA, the CDR3 is TGTGCCAGCAGTCGGACAGCCTACGAGCAGTACTTC.

This chain joins TRBV5-1 and TRBJ1-5; D possibly corresponds to TRBD1 (5 bases). This CDR3 contains 15 residues. The V gene lost 0 bases and the J gene lost 7 bases, with 14 bases spanning the gap. Germline V lookup: CDR1 SGHRS, CDR2 YFSETQ. The CDR3 region has the DNA TGCGCCAGCAGCTTGGCGGGGGGGAGCGGGCAGCCCCAGCATTTT. This encodes CASSLAGGSGQPQHF. The full variable domain, its missing parts supplied by reference TRBV5-1 and TRBJ1-5, is KAGVTQTPRYLIKTRGQQVTLSCSPISGHRSVSWYQQTPGQGLQFLFEYFSETQRNKGNFPGRFSGRQFSNSRSEMNVSTLELGDSALYLCASSLAGGSGQPQHFGDGTRLSIL.

V and J are TRBV7-6 and TRBJ2-5; D is uncertain. The CDR3 spans 13 residues. V was shortened by 2 bases and J by 7 bases, with 11 bases between the two germline ends. CDR1 is SGHVS, CDR2 FNYEAQ, per germline. The CDR3 loop reads CASSLNGRGTQYF. The CDR3 DNA is TGTGCCAGCAGCTTAAACGGTCGAGGGACCCAGTACTTC.

The V gene is TRBV19, the J gene TRBJ1-6; 9 nucleotides line up with TRBD1. V shed 7 bases and J 10 bases; nucleotides not matched to a gene: 14. Looked up from germline, CDR1 is LNHDA and CDR2 is SQIVND (reference sequence). This CDR3 has 16 residues. The CDR3 DNA follows: TGTGCCAGTACCGCCTTTTGGGGACAGGGTGAATCACCCCTCCACTTT. This encodes CASTAFWGQGESPLHF.

The V gene is TRBV5-6, the J gene TRBJ1-2; D may be TRBD1 (6 bases). V was trimmed by 2 bases and J by 7 bases, leaving 18 bases between them. CDR1 and CDR2 from the germline V gene are SGHDT and YYEEEE. This CDR3 spans 15 amino acids. The CDR3 DNA reads as TGTGCCAGCAGCTTTGACAGGACGGAACGGAGTGGCTACACCTTC. Translation: CASSFDRTERSGYTF.